This T cell receptor beta chain appears in the sequencing data of a study of T cell responses to AZD1222 COVID-19 vaccine. General observations from the study: Nearly half of the spike-specific TCRs reportedly recognize variant regions that carry no mutations. Seropositive at baseline were only six AZD1222 recipients. The study sampled repertoires only after the peak T cell response.

Germline CDR1 and CDR2: SGHRS and YFSETQ. V was pared by 2 bases and J by 2 bases, with 11 bases between. The CDR3 contains 14 residues. Only in-frame clones appear in the TCRdb table, and some are missing; sequencing was by immunoSEQ multiplex PCR. The sample yields 95,000 to 100,000 clones, about 86% seen once. There are a few counts of this clone. Antigen unknown. The source is an adult in good health. The gene calls are TRBV5-1 and TRBJ2-7; possibly TRBD1 or TRBD2 for D (5 bases each). Sequencing used peripheral blood, obtained on day 0 of AZD1222 vaccination. CDR3 residues: CASSLGDGPYEQYF. CDR3 bases: TGCGCCAGCAGCTTAGGGGACGGCCCCTACGAGCAGTACTTC.